The TCR beta chain described here comes from a study of Ad26.COV2.S vaccination and SARS-CoV-2 variants. General study findings and limits: The placebo group had lower spike-specific TCR breadth than the vaccine recipients did.

The germline V gene has CDR1 LNHDA and CDR2 SQIVND (reference sequence). Trimming removed 6 bases from V and 4 bases from J; junction bases left unmatched: 9. The CDR3 is 14 amino acids. TCRdb's table, derived via immunoSEQ multiplex PCR, lists solely in-frame clones and lacks some. The sample lists fewer than 500,000 clones, around 90% occurring once. Turning to this clone: Its antigen is unknown.

The treatment here: some 19 received Ad26.COV2.S at low or high dose, single or two shots; roughly five received placebo; per-sample allocation not given. The samples were gathered on day 63 after the first injection of vaccine or placebo. An adult of 18-55 years in Boston served as donor. An Ad26 vector that expressed Wuhan-strain SARS-CoV-2 spike constituted the vaccine. The chain uses TRBV19 and TRBJ2-7; the match to TRBD1 covers 7 bases. This clonotype originated in a person between 18 and 60 years old who received the Ad26.COV2.S COVID-19 vaccine or a placebo. The material sequenced was peripheral blood, taken in a trial of Ad26.COV2.S vaccine versus placebo. The CDR3 nucleotides are TGTGCCAGTAGCCAATCCGGGACAGCTTACGAGCAGTACTTC. This codes for CASSQSGTAYEQYF.